A single sample gave rise to the 31 T cell receptor beta chains below, sequenced in a study of blood T cell repertoires in COVID-19. Measured with immunoSEQ multiplex PCR; TCRdb has only the in-frame clones, and not every one. The profile covers a few hundred thousand clones, with about 79% appearing a single time and about 3.3% taken by the ten largest. The sequenced sample consisted of PBMCs or T cells enriched from blood (not recorded which). Receptors were obtained from a woman aged 60-70 years who had recovered from COVID-19.

This sequence joins TRBV5-1 and TRBJ1-1; TRBD1 might be the D (6 bases). Trimming removed 1 base at V and 0 bases at J, with 10 bases between. The V gene's germline CDR1 is SGHRS and CDR2 YFSETQ. The CDR3 length is 15 residues. In nucleotides, the CDR3 is TGCGCCAGCAGCTTGCAGGGGTCCATGAACACTGAAGCTTTCTTT. This encodes CASSLQGSMNTEAFF.

The chain combines TRBV4-3 with TRBJ1-2; D is possibly TRBD1 (6 bases). V dropped 1 base and J dropped 2 bases, with 20 bases sitting between them. The germline CDR1 and CDR2 sequences are LGHNA and YSLEER. This CDR3 is built from 18 residues. The CDR3 coding sequence is TGCGCCAGCAGCCAAGGTACAGGGCAAACACCCAACAACTATGGCTACACCTTC. Translating gives CASSQGTGQTPNNYGYTF.

Only a few counts were recorded for this clone. The chain uses TRBV5-4 and TRBJ1-2, with 8 bases lining up with TRBD1. The germline CDR1 and CDR2 sequences are SGHNT and YYREEE (reference sequence). The CDR3 consists of 15 residues. Trimming took 5 bases from V and 5 from J; bases not matched to a gene: 11. The CDR3 DNA is TGTGCCAGCAGTCTCCCGGGACAGGCGAGATATGGCTACACCTTC. Translating gives CASSLPGQARYGYTF.

V gene TRBV7-8 combines with J gene TRBJ1-1; 7 bases align to TRBD1. Germline CDR1 is SGHVS and CDR2 is FQNEAQ. The ends lost 4 bases at V and 3 bases at J; junction bases unmatched: 8. The CDR3 is made up of 15 amino acids. The DNA of the CDR3 is TGTGCCAGCAGCTCAGGGGGAGGACCGGACACTGAAGCTTTCTTT. Its protein product is CASSSGGGPDTEAFF.

The J gene is TRBJ1-2, the V gene TRBV5-1, with D maybe TRBD1 (5 bases). CDR3 size: 15 residues. V was clipped by 4 bases and J by 4 bases, with 17 bases between them. The germline gives CDR1 SGHRS, CDR2 YFSETQ. This CDR3 is CASSPAGTHFYGYTF. As DNA, the CDR3 is TGCGCCAGCAGCCCCGCGGGGACGCACTTCTATGGCTACACCTTC.

The CDR3 DNA reads as TGTGCCAGTAGTCCGGGACTAGAGAACACCGGGGAGCTGTTTTTT. Encoded protein: CASSPGLENTGELFF. V is TRBV19 and J is TRBJ2-2; TRBD2 matches 8 bases. The CDR3 is made up of 15 amino acids. Germline CDR1 LNHDA, CDR2 SQIVND (reference sequence). Trimming removed 5 bases from V and 1 base from J; junction bases left unmatched: 3.

The chain is built from TRBV6-5 and TRBJ2-1; a possible D gene is TRBD2 (5 bases). The CDR3 covers 14 residues. Germline V CDR1 and CDR2: MNHEY, SVGAGI. Trimming shortened V by 7 bases and J by 5 bases, and 15 bases separated the two germline ends. The CDR3 sequence: CASTLQWGDNEQFF. Written as DNA, the CDR3 is TGTGCCAGCACCTTACAGTGGGGAGACAATGAGCAGTTCTTC.

This clone was seen a single time. The rearrangement links TRBV5-1 to TRBJ1-2, with 9 bases lining up with TRBD1. This CDR3 region has 15 residues. Losses at the gene ends were 4 bases for V and 2 bases for J; bases not matched to a gene: 6. Germline V gives CDR1 SGHRS, CDR2 YFSETQ. This CDR3 reads CASSPGQGSNYGYTF. CDR3 sequence (DNA): TGCGCCAGCAGCCCCGGACAGGGGTCCAACTATGGCTACACCTTC.

In its sample, this clone was seen once. V usage is TRBV11-2 and J usage is TRBJ1-3; unclear D gene. CDR3 length: 15 amino acids. Trimming took 4 bases from V and 4 from J, leaving 14 bases between them. The germline V gene encodes CDR1 SGHAT and CDR2 FQNNGV. As DNA, the CDR3 is TGTGCCAGCAGCTCTCCCTGGGCTTTGGGAAACACCATATATTTT. Residues: CASSSPWALGNTIYF.

This clone was picked up a small number of times. This chain connects TRBV28 to TRBJ1-5; D not certain. Trimming stripped 6 bases from V and 3 bases from J, with 15 bases between. The CDR3 length is 15 residues. Germline CDR1 MDHEN, CDR2 SYDVKM. The DNA of the CDR3 is TGTGCCAGCAGCAGTCGGGGTAAAAACAATCAGCCCCAGCATTTT. Its translation: CASSSRGKNNQPQHF. The full variable domain, rest sourced from reference TRBV28 and TRBJ1-5, is DVKVTQSSRYLVKRTGEKVFLECVQDMDHENMFWYRQDPGLGLRLIYFSYDVKMKEKGDIPEGYSVSREKKERFSLILESASTNQTSMYLCASSSRGKNNQPQHFGDGTRLSIL.

The V and J genes are TRBV2 and TRBJ1-5; no definite D call. Trimming cost V 0 bases and J 4 bases, with 7 bases left between them. CDR3 length: 14 amino acids. Germline CDR1 reads SNHLY; CDR2 reads FYNNEI. The CDR3 coding sequence is TGTGCCAGCAGTGAAGCTAATCGTAATCAGCCCCAGCATTTT. As protein: CASSEANRNQPQHF.

This sequence joins TRBV5-4 and TRBJ2-7; TRBD1 might be the D (5 bases). The CDR3 length is 16 residues. Per germline, CDR1 SGHNT and CDR2 YYREEE (reference sequence). V was clipped by 4 bases and J by 2 bases, with 19 bases between them. The CDR3 loop is CASSHQGAGITYEQYF. In DNA form, the CDR3 reads TGTGCCAGCAGCCACCAGGGTGCAGGGATTACCTACGAGCAGTACTTC.

This chain uses TRBV2 with TRBJ2-1; 11 bases line up with TRBD2. Germline assignment: CDR1 SNHLY and CDR2 FYNNEI. V dropped 6 bases and J dropped 3; count of bases not matched to a gene: 7. The length of the CDR3 is 16 residues. CDR3 protein: CASRFTSGSFYNEQFF. The CDR3 DNA reads TGTGCCAGCAGATTTACTAGCGGGAGTTTCTACAATGAGCAGTTCTTC.

The rearrangement joins TRBV14 to TRBJ2-1; 7 bases line up with TRBD2. J was trimmed by 2 bases and V by 5 bases; bases with no gene match: 6. The germline gives CDR1 SGHDN, CDR2 FVKESK. The CDR3 contains 15 residues. Here the CDR3 reads CASSNPSGAYNEQFF. The CDR3, as DNA: TGTGCCAGCAGCAATCCTAGCGGAGCCTACAATGAGCAGTTCTTC.

This sequence joins TRBV4-1 and TRBJ1-2, with TRBD1 matching 12 bases. From germline, CDR1 is MGHRA and CDR2 YSYEKL. Trimming removed 5 bases from V and 5 bases from J; junction bases left unmatched: 12. The CDR3 covers 17 residues. The CDR3: CASSDGTGGAVWYGYTF. The CDR3 DNA reads TGCGCCAGCAGCGACGGGACAGGGGGCGCGGTGTGGTATGGCTACACCTTC.

J is TRBJ2-1 and V is TRBV7-2; 7 nucleotides align to TRBD2. The CDR3 length is 16 residues. V gave up 4 bases and J gave up 6 bases; unmatched junction bases: 12. Per germline, CDR1 SGHTA and CDR2 FQGNSA. For the CDR3, the DNA is TGTGCCAGCAGCTCCGGAGCAGCGGGGAGAACCAATGAGCAGTTCTTC. It specifies CASSSGAAGRTNEQFF. Variable domain in full (rest from reference TRBV7-2 and TRBJ2-1): GAGVSQSPSNKVTEKGKDVELRCDPISGHTALYWYRQSLGQGLEFLIYFQGNSAPDKSGLPSDRFSAERTGGSVSTLTIQRTQQEDSAVYLCASSSGAAGRTNEQFFGPGTRLTVL.

CDR3 sequence (DNA): TGCAGCGTTGGAGGATCAGGGGACTATGGCTACACCTTC. This gives the protein CSVGGSGDYGYTF. The gene calls are TRBV29-1 and TRBJ1-2, with a tentative D call TRBD1 (6 bases). Germline V gene sequence: CDR1 SQVTM, CDR2 ANQGSEA. The CDR3 has 13 residues. Trimming pared 4 bases from V and 3 bases from J, leaving 12 bases between.

V usage is TRBV10-1 and J usage is TRBJ2-5; 9 bases align to TRBD2. The ends lost 0 bases at V and 3 bases at J; junction bases unmatched: 8. Germline V lookup: CDR1 WNHNN, CDR2 SYGVQD (reference sequence). CDR3 length: 17 residues. The CDR3 region is CASSESVGGGAKETQYF. The CDR3 nucleotides read TGCGCCAGCAGTGAGTCGGTCGGCGGGGGGGCGAAAGAGACCCAGTACTTC.

The V gene is TRBV6-1, the J gene TRBJ2-1; 7 bases align to TRBD2. The CDR3 contains 16 residues. CDR1 is MNHNS, CDR2 SASEGT, per germline. V lost 2 bases to trimming and J lost 7 bases; unmatched junction nucleotides: 11. The CDR3 here is CASSESFAGLKNEQFF. In DNA, the CDR3 is TGTGCCAGCAGTGAAAGTTTTGCGGGACTAAAGAATGAGCAGTTCTTC.

The chain is built from TRBV5-6 and TRBJ1-6, with D hard to call. This CDR3 comprises 16 residues. Trimming cost V 4 bases and J 2 bases, with 13 bases left between them. Germline CDR1 is SGHDT and CDR2 is YYEEEE. This chain's CDR3 is CASSKPAGTYNSPLHF. DNA for the CDR3: TGTGCCAGCAGCAAACCCGCGGGAACCTATAATTCACCCCTCCACTTT.

The rearrangement links TRBV3-1 (or the pseudogene TRBV3-2) to TRBJ2-7; 7 nucleotides agree with TRBD1. Trimming cost V 7 bases and J 4 bases; bases outside gene matches: 7. In germline, CDR1 is LGHDT, CDR2 YNNKEL (reference sequence). The CDR3 runs 13 residues. The CDR3, as DNA: TGTGCCAGCACCACCGGGACAGAGTACGAGCAGTACTTC. It translates to CASTTGTEYEQYF.

With regard to this clone: The sample has other DNA sequences that encode this CDR3 too. The rearrangement joins TRBV5-1 to TRBJ2-2; possible D gene TRBD1, 5 bases. The CDR3 loop spans 14 amino acids. Germline V gene lookup returns CDR1 SGHRS and CDR2 YFSETQ. Trimming removed 2 bases from V and 6 bases from J, with 11 bases in between. CDR3 region: CASSFGTGSGELFF. The CDR3, as DNA: TGCGCCAGCAGCTTTGGAACAGGTTCCGGGGAGCTGTTTTTT.

The gene calls are TRBV5-1 and TRBJ2-5; TRBD2 agrees at 7 bases. Trimming at V came to 0 bases and at J to 5 bases, leaving 7 bases not matched to a gene. Germline V gene sequence: CDR1 SGHRS, CDR2 YFSETQ. This CDR3 is built from 15 residues. The DNA for the CDR3 is TGCGCCAGCAGCTTGGTACGGGGGAGGGATGAGACCCAGTACTTC. It translates to CASSLVRGRDETQYF.

J is TRBJ1-2 and V is TRBV5-1; TRBD1 matches 10 bases. V lost 3 bases to trimming and J lost 8 bases; unmatched junction nucleotides: 4. Germline V gene sequence: CDR1 SGHRS, CDR2 YFSETQ. CDR3 length equals 13 residues. CDR3 sequence reads: CASSWDRGWGYTF. CDR3 nucleotide sequence: TGCGCCAGCAGCTGGGACAGGGGATGGGGCTACACCTTC.

The chain couples TRBV29-1 to TRBJ1-2; possibly TRBD1 for D (6 bases). Germline lookup yields CDR1 SQVTM and CDR2 ANQGSEA. This CDR3 is 13 amino acids long. V lost 4 bases and J 0 bases, leaving 9 bases between the germline ends. DNA of the CDR3: TGCAGCGTTGGCACAGGGACTAACTATGGCTACACCTTC. It specifies CSVGTGTNYGYTF. Combining the CDR3 with reference TRBV29-1 and TRBJ1-2 gives the whole variable domain SAVISQKPSRDICQRGTSLTIQCQVDSQVTMMFWYRQQPGQSLTLIATANQGSEATYESGFVIDKFPISRPNLTFSTLTVSNMSPEDSSIYLCSVGTGTNYGYTFGSGTRLTVV.

This chain uses TRBV3-1 (or the pseudogene TRBV3-2) with TRBJ1-3; 7 nucleotides line up with TRBD1. V dropped 1 base and J dropped 2; count of bases not matched to a gene: 2. Germline CDR1 LGHDT, CDR2 YNNKEL (reference sequence). This CDR3 region has 15 residues. CDR3 in amino acids: CASSQAGTAGNTIYF. The CDR3 region has the DNA TGTGCCAGCAGCCAAGCCGGGACAGCTGGAAACACCATATATTTT.

This clone was detected a few times. The chain has TRBV6-2 or TRBV6-3 and TRBJ1-4; D is perhaps TRBD1 (6 bases). Trimming removed 6 bases from V and 5 bases from J, with 16 bases in between. The germline V gene has CDR1 MNHEY and CDR2 SVGEGT. The CDR3 covers 15 residues. This CDR3 is CASRPPTGKNEKLFF. The CDR3, as DNA: TGTGCCAGCAGACCTCCGACAGGCAAGAATGAAAAACTGTTTTTT.

The chain has TRBV2 and TRBJ1-5; 10 nucleotides agree with TRBD1. The CDR3 runs 15 residues. In germline, CDR1 is SNHLY, CDR2 FYNNEI. J lost 3 bases, V lost 6 bases, and 5 bases had no gene match. CDR3 protein: CASRSDRGLNQPQHF. CDR3 sequence (DNA): TGTGCCAGCAGATCCGACAGGGGGCTCAATCAGCCCCAGCATTTT.

V is TRBV19 and J is TRBJ2-1; 8 bases map to TRBD2. Germline V gene data show CDR1 as LNHDA and CDR2 as SQIVND (reference sequence). Germline trimming cut 5 bases from V and 9 bases from J; bases unmatched to any gene: 6. This CDR3 is built from 13 residues. This chain's CDR3 is CASSVFSGTEQFF. CDR3 DNA sequence: TGTGCCAGTAGTGTTTTTAGCGGGACTGAGCAGTTCTTC.

This clone has at least ten counts. J is TRBJ1-1 and V is TRBV7-9; tentatively, D is TRBD1 (6 bases). Germline V gives CDR1 SEHNR, CDR2 FQNEAQ (reference sequence). Trimming removed 5 bases at V and 6 bases at J, with 22 bases between. This CDR3 has 16 amino acids. CDR3 sequence reads: CASSPYPGRGHAEAFF. For the CDR3, the DNA is TGTGCCAGCAGCCCCTACCCGGGGCGGGGGCATGCTGAAGCTTTCTTT. The complete variable domain, with remaining parts taken from reference TRBV7-9 and TRBJ1-1, reads DTGVSQNPRHKITKRGQNVTFRCDPISEHNRLYWYRQTLGQGPEFLTYFQNEAQLEKSRLLSDRFSAERPKGSFSTLEIQRTEQGDSAMYLCASSPYPGRGHAEAFFGQGTRLTVV.

This clone came up a few times. The chain links TRBV11-2 to TRBJ1-6; 7 nucleotides match TRBD1. The CDR3 contains 16 residues. V lost 3 bases, J lost 5 bases, and 7 bases stayed unmatched. CDR1 and CDR2 (germline): SGHAT, FQNNGV. CDR3 sequence reads: CASSFGTTGNNSPLHF. The CDR3 nucleotides read TGTGCCAGCAGCTTTGGTACGACAGGGAATAATTCACCCCTCCACTTT.